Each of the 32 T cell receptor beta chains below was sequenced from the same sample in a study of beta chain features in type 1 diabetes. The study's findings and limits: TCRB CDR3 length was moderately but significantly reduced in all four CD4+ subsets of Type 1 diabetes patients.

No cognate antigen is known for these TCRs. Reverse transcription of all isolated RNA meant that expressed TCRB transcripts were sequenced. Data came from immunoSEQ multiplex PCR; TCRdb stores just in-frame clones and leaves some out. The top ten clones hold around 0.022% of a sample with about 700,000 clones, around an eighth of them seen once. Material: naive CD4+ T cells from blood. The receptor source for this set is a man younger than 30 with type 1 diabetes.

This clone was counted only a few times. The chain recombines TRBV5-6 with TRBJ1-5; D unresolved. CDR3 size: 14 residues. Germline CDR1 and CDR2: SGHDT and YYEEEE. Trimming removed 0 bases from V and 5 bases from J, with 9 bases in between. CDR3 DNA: TGTGCCAGCAGCTTGGAGGGCAGCTATCAGCCCCAGCATTTT. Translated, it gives CASSLEGSYQPQHF. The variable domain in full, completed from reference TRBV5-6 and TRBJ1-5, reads DAGVTQSPTHLIKTRGQQVTLRCSPKSGHDTVSWYQQALGQGPQFIFQYYEEEERQRGNFPDRFSGHQFPNYSSELNVNALLLGDSALYLCASSLEGSYQPQHFGDGTRLSIL.

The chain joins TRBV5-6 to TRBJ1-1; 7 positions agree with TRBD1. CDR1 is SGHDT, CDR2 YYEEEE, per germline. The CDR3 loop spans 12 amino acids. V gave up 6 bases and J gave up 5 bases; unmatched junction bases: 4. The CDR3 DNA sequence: TGTGCCAGCAAGTGGGGACAGACTGAAGCTTTCTTT. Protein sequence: CASKWGQTEAFF.

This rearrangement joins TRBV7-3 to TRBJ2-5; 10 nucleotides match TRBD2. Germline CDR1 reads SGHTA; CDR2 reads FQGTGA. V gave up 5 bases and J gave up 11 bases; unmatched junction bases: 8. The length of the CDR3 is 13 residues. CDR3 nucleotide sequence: TGTGCCAGCAGCCCAGCGGGGGGGCTGGAGCAGTACTTC. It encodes CASSPAGGLEQYF.

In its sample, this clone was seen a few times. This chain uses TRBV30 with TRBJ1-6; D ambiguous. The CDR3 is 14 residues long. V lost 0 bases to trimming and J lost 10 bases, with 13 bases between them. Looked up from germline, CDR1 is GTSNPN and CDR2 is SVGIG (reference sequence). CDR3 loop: CAWSVRREGSPLHF. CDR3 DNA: TGTGCCTGGAGTGTACGGAGGGAAGGGTCACCCCTCCACTTT. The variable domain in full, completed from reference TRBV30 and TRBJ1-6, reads SQTIHQWPATLVQPVGSPLSLECTVEGTSNPNLYWYRQAAGRGLQLLFYSVGIGQISSEVPQNLSASRPQDRQFILSSKKLLLSDSGFYLCAWSVRREGSPLHFGNGTRLTVT.

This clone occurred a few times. CDR3 DNA sequence: TGTGCCACCCGACAGTTAATCTATGGCTACACCTTC. This codes for CATRQLIYGYTF. The chain couples TRBV27 to TRBJ1-2, with a weak D call TRBD1 (5 bases). Per germline, CDR1 MNHEY and CDR2 SMNVEV (reference sequence). CDR3 length equals 12 residues. The V end lost 10 bases, the J end lost 4 bases, and 13 bases lay between the germline ends.

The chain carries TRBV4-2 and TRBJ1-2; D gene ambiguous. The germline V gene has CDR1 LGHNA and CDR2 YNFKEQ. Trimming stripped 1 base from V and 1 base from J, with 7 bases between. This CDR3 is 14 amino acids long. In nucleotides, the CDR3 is TGTGCCAGCAGCCAAGTTCAGGATAACTATGGCTACACCTTC. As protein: CASSQVQDNYGYTF.

The CDR3 DNA reads as TGTGCCAGCAGTTTCTCGGGACAACTAGCCAAAAACATTCAGTACTTC. This gives the protein CASSFSGQLAKNIQYF. The chain employs TRBV7-2 and TRBJ2-4; a weak D match, TRBD1 (6 bases). The V gene lost 6 bases and the J gene lost 0 bases, with 15 bases spanning the gap. Germline CDR1 SGHTA, CDR2 FQGNSA. The CDR3 loop spans 16 amino acids.

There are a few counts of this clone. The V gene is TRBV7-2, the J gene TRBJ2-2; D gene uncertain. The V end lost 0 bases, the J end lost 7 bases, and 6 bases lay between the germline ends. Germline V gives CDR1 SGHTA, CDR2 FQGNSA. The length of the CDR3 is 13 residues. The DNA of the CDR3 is TGTGCCAGCAGCTTAGCGGAAGTCGGGGAGCTGTTTTTT. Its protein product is CASSLAEVGELFF.

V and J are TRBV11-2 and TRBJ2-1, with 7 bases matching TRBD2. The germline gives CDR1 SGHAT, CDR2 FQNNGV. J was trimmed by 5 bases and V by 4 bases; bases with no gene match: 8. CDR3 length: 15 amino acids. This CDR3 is CASSSGTNLHNEQFF. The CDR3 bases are TGTGCCAGCAGCTCCGGGACTAACCTCCACAATGAGCAGTTCTTC.

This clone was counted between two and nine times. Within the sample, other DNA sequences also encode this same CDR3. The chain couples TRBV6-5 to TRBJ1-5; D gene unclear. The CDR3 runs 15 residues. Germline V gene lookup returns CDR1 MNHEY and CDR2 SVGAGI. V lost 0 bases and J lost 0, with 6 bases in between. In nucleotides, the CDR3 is TGTGCCAGCAGTTACTCTAGGGATAGCAATCAGCCCCAGCATTTT. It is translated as CASSYSRDSNQPQHF.

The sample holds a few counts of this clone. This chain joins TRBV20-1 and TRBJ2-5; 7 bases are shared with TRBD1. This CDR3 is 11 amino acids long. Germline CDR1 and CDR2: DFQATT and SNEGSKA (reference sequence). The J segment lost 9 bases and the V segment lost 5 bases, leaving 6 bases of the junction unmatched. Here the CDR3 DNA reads TGCAGTGCTCCCAGGGGGTTGTCCCAGTACTTC. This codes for CSAPRGLSQYF.

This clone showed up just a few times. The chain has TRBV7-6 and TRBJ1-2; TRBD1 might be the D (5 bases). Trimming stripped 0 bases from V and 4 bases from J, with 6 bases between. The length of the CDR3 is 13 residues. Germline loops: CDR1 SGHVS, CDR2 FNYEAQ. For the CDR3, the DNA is TGTGCCAGCAGCTTAGCCGGGGGCTATGGCTACACCTTC. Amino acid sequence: CASSLAGGYGYTF.

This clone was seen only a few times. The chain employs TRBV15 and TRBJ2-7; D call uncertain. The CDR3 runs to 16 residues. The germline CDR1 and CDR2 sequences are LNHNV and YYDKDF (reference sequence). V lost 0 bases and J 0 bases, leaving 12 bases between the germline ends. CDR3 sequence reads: CATSRDELGDSYEQYF. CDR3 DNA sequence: TGTGCCACCAGCAGAGATGAGCTGGGCGACTCCTACGAGCAGTACTTC.

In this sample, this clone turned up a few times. The CDR3 region is CASTRGLTNTGELFF. The DNA of the CDR3 is TGTGCCAGCACTAGGGGACTTACGAACACCGGGGAGCTGTTTTTT. This chain joins TRBV6-1 and TRBJ2-2; D perhaps matches TRBD2 (6 bases). Germline V gene lookup returns CDR1 MNHNS and CDR2 SASEGT. This CDR3 spans 15 amino acids. V was cut by 7 bases and J by 0 bases, with 12 bases left in between.

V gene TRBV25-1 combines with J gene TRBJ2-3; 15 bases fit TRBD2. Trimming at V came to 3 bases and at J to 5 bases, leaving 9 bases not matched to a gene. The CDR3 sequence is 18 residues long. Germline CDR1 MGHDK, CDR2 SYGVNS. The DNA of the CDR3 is TGTGCCAGCAGTGAGCAGCGGACTAGCGGGGGGGCAGGAGATACGCAGTATTTT. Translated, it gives CASSEQRTSGGAGDTQYF.

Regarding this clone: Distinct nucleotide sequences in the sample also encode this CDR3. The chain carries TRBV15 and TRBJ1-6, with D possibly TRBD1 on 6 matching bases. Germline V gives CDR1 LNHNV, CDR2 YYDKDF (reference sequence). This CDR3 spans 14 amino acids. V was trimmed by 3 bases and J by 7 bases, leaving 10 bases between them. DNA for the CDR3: TGTGCCACCAGCAGGGCCACAGGGAATTCACCCCTCCACTTT. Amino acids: CATSRATGNSPLHF. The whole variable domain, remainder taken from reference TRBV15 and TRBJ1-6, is DAMVIQNPRYQVTQFGKPVTLSCSQTLNHNVMYWYQQKSSQAPKLLFHYYDKDFNNEADTPDNFQSRRPNTSFCFLDIRSPGLGDTAMYLCATSRATGNSPLHFGNGTRLTVT.

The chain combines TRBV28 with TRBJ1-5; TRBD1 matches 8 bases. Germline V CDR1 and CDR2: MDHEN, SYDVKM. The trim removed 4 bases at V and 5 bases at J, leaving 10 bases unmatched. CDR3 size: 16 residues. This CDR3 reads CASSSPQGAWYQPQHF. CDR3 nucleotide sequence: TGTGCCAGCAGTTCGCCCCAGGGGGCTTGGTATCAGCCCCAGCATTTT.

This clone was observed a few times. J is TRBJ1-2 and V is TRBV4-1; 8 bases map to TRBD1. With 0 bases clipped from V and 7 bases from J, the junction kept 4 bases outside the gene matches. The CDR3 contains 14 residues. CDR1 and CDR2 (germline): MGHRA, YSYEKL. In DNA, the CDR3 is TGCGCCAGCAGCCAAGAGGACAGGGCCAGTGGCTACACCTTC. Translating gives CASSQEDRASGYTF.

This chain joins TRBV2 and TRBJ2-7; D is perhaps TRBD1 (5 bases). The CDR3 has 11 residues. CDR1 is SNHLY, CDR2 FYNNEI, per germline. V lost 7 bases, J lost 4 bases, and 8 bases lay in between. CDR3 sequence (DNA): TGTGCCAGCAACCCAGGGTACGAGCAGTACTTC. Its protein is CASNPGYEQYF.

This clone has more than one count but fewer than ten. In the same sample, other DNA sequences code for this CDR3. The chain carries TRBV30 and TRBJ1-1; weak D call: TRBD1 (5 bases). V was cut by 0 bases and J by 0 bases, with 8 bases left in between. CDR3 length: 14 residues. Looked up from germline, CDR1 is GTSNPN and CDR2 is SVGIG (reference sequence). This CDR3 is CAWSVGTVNTEAFF. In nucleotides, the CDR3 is TGTGCCTGGAGTGTAGGGACGGTGAACACTGAAGCTTTCTTT.

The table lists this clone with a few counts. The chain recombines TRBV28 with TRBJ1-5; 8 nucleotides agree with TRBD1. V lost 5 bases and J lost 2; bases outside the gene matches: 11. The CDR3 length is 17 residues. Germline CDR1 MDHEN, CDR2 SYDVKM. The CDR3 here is CASSPGGGRMGNQPQHF. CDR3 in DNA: TGTGCCAGCAGTCCAGGGGGCGGCCGAATGGGCAATCAGCCCCAGCATTTT.

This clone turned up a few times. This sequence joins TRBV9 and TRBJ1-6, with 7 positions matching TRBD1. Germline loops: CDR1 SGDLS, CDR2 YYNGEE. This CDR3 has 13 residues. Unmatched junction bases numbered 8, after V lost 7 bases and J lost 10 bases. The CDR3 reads CASGETGTSPLHF. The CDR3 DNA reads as TGTGCCAGCGGGGAGACAGGGACGTCACCCCTCCACTTT.

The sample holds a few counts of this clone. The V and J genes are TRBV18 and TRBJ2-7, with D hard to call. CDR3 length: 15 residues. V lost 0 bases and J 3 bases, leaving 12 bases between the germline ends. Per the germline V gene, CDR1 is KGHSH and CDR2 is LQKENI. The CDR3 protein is CASSPPRILGYEQYF. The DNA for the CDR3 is TGTGCCAGCTCACCACCTAGAATTCTGGGCTACGAGCAGTACTTC.

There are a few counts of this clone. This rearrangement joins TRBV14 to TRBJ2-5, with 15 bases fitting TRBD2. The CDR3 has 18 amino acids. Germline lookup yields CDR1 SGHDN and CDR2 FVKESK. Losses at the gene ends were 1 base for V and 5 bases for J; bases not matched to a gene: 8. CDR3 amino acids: CASSQVGLAGGPRETQYF. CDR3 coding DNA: TGTGCCAGCAGCCAAGTCGGACTAGCGGGGGGGCCTCGGGAGACCCAGTACTTC.

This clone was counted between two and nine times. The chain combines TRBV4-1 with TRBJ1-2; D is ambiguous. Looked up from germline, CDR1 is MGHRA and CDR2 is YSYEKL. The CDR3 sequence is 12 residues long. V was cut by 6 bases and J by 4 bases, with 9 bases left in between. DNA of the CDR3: TGCGCCAGCAGGGAAGTGGGCTATGGCTACACCTTC. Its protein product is CASREVGYGYTF.

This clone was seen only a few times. CDR3 DNA: TGTGCCTGGAGAGCCGAAGGTAATTCACCCCTCCACTTT. Protein product: CAWRAEGNSPLHF. The chain joins TRBV30 to TRBJ1-6; D is ambiguous. Germline CDR1 is GTSNPN and CDR2 is SVGIG (reference sequence). V dropped 3 bases and J dropped 6 bases, with 9 bases sitting between them. The CDR3 loop spans 13 amino acids.

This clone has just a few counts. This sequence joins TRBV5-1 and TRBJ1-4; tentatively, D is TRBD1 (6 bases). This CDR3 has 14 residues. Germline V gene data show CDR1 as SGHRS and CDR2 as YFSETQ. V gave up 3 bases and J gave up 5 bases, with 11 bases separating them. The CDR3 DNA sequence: TGCGCCAGCAGCTACAGGGACTTGAATGAAAAACTGTTTTTT. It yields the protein CASSYRDLNEKLFF.

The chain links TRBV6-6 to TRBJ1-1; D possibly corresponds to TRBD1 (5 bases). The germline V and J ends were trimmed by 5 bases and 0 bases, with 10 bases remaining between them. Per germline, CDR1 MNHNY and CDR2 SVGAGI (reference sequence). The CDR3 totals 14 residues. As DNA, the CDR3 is TGTGCCAGCAGTGAGGGGACGGTGAACACTGAAGCTTTCTTT. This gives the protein CASSEGTVNTEAFF.

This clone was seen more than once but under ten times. For the CDR3, the DNA is TGTGCCAGCAGGGAACTTAACACTGAAGCTTTCTTT. Amino acids: CASRELNTEAFF. This chain uses TRBV2 with TRBJ1-1; D is undetermined. Germline CDR1 and CDR2: SNHLY and FYNNEI. The V gene lost 6 bases and the J gene lost 2 bases, with 7 bases spanning the gap. CDR3 length equals 12 residues.

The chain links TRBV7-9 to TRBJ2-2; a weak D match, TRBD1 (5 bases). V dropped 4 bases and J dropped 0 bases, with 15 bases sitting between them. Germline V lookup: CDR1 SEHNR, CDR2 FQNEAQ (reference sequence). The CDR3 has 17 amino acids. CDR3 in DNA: TGTGCCAGCAGCTATACCACCGAGACAGCGAACACCGGGGAGCTGTTTTTT. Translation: CASSYTTETANTGELFF. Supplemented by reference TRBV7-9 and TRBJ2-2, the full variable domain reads DTGVSQNPRHKITKRGQNVTFRCDPISEHNRLYWYRQTLGQGPEFLTYFQNEAQLEKSRLLSDRFSAERPKGSFSTLEIQRTEQGDSAMYLCASSYTTETANTGELFFGEGSRLTVL.

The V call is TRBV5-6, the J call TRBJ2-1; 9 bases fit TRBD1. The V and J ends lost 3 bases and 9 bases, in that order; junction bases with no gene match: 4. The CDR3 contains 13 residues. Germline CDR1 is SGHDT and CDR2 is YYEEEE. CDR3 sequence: CASSSDRGLEQFF. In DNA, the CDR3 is TGTGCCAGCAGCTCGGACAGGGGTCTTGAGCAGTTCTTC.

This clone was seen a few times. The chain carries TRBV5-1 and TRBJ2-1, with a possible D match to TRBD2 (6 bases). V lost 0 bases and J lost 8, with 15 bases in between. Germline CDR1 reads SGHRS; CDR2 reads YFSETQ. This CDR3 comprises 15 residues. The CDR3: CASSLGLTTRDEQFF. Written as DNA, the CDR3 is TGCGCCAGCAGCTTGGGATTAACGACTAGGGATGAGCAGTTCTTC.